The rows below give T cell receptor beta chains drawn from one sample of a study of T cell responses to AZD1222 COVID-19 vaccine. Only in-frame clones appear in the TCRdb table, and some are missing; sequencing was by immunoSEQ multiplex PCR. The sample contains 160,000 or so clones, around 94% of which appear only once. Sample: peripheral blood, taken 28 days after the second AZD1222 dose. These receptors were obtained from an adult who received the AZD1222 COVID-19 vaccine. Both conserved end residues are part of each CDR3. D genes are given only for firm matches. Rows give clone size only sometimes, using once, few, many, or a class for an expanded clone.

. TRBJ2-2 . TRBV19 TGTGCCAGTAACACAGAGAACACCGGGGAGCTGTTTTTT CASNTENTGELFF
. TRBJ2-4 . TRBV5-1 TGCGCCAGCAGCGTAAACAGGGAGTTAGCCAAAAACATTCAGTACTTC CASSVNRELAKNIQYF
TRBD1 TRBJ1-1 . TRBV6-5 TGTGCCAGCAGACCCGGGACAGGGAACACTGAAGCTTTCTTT CASRPGTGNTEAFF
. TRBJ2-2 . TRBV4-3 TGCGCCAGCAGCCGGAAAACGGGGTCTTACCCCGGGGAGCTGTTTTTT CASSRKTGSYPGELFF
. TRBJ1-6 . TRBV19 TGTGCCAGTAGTATATCGAAGATTTCACCCCTCCACTTT CASSISKISPLHF
TRBD1 TRBJ2-5 . TRBV5-6 TGTGCCAGCAGCTCGGACAGGGAGGCACAAGAGACCCAGTACTTC CASSSDREAQETQYF
. TRBJ1-1 . TRBV18 TGTGCCAGCTCATCCTCCGGGAACACTGAAGCTTTCTTT CASSSSGNTEAFF
TRBD1 TRBJ2-7 few TRBV9 TGTGCCAGCAGCGTAGGCGGACAGGGATCCCACGAGCAGTACTTC CASSVGGQGSHEQYF
. TRBJ2-2 . TRBV12-3/TRBV12-4 TGTGCCAGCAGCGTCACCGGGGAGCTGTTTTTT CASSVTGELFF
TRBD1 TRBJ1-4 . TRBV7-6 TGTGCCAGCAGCTCAGACAGGGAGGCTAATGAAAAACTGTTTTTT CASSSDREANEKLFF
. TRBJ2-7 . TRBV10-1 TGCGCCAGCAGCGGCGGCGACTACCCCTACGAGCAGTACTTC CASSGGDYPYEQYF
. TRBJ1-1 once TRBV18 TGTGCCAGCTCACCCATGGAGGGGACTGAAGCTTTCTTT CASSPMEGTEAFF
. TRBJ2-1 . TRBV29-1 TGCAGCGTTGATAGGGAGGCGGACAATGAGCAGTTCTTC CSVDREADNEQFF
. TRBJ1-1 few TRBV11-2 TGTGCCAGCAGCTCACACGACAGAGGCGCTGAAGCTTTCTTT CASSSHDRGAEAFF
. TRBJ1-1 . TRBV27 TGTGCCAGCAGCCTGACGCTGAACACTGAAGCTTTCTTT CASSLTLNTEAFF
. TRBJ1-1 . TRBV7-9 TGTGCCAGCAGCTTAGAAGGGGCCACTGAAGCTTTCTTT CASSLEGATEAFF
TRBD1 TRBJ1-4 . TRBV5-1 TGCGCCAGCAGCGCAAGGACAGGGGTTGCAACTAATGAAAAACTGTTTTTT CASSARTGVATNEKLFF
. TRBJ1-4 . TRBV19 TGTGCCAGTAGTATTGTCAGCCAAGAAAAACTGTTTTTT CASSIVSQEKLFF
TRBD1 TRBJ1-5 . TRBV18 TGTGCCAGCTCACCGGACAGGGGGAATCAGCCCCAGCATTTT CASSPDRGNQPQHF
TRBD2 TRBJ2-7 . TRBV12-5 TGTGCTAGTGGTTTGGCTCTAACGGGACTAGCGGGAGTACCCTACGAGCAGTACTTC CASGLALTGLAGVPYEQYF
. TRBJ2-7 . TRBV28 TGTGCCAGCAGTTTATACCCCTCGACTGGGAGCTCCTACGAGCAGTACTTC CASSLYPSTGSSYEQYF
TRBD2 TRBJ2-5 . TRBV7-9 TGTGCCAGCAGCTTTGTCGCGGGAGTCGAGACCCAGTACTTC CASSFVAGVETQYF
TRBD1 TRBJ2-7 . TRBV12-3/TRBV12-4 TGTGCCAGCAGTAGACAGGGCCCCTACGAGCAGTACTTC CASSRQGPYEQYF
. TRBJ1-1 . TRBV12-2 TGTGCAAGTCGCTTATCGAAGGGGGTGGACACTGAAGCTTTCTTT CASRLSKGVDTEAFF
. TRBJ2-7 . TRBV7-9 TGTGCCAGCAGCTTAGCGACAGCTTGGGAGGCGGCCTACGAGCAGTACTTC CASSLATAWEAAYEQYF
. TRBJ1-2 . TRBV6-5 TGTGCCAGCAGTTACTCGATGGCAGGGGATAGCTATGGCTACACCTTC CASSYSMAGDSYGYTF
TRBD1 TRBJ2-1 . TRBV19 TGTGCCAGTACCTCCAGGGACAGGGGATACAATGAGCAGTTCTTC CASTSRDRGYNEQFF
. TRBJ2-7 . TRBV6-2/TRBV6-3 TGTGCCAGCAGTGAGGACGTGGAAGTTGGCGAGCAGTACTTC CASSEDVEVGEQYF
TRBD1 TRBJ2-5 . TRBV9 TGTGCCAGCAGCGGACAGGGGGAGTTTACCCAGTACTTC CASSGQGEFTQYF
. TRBJ2-1 . TRBV27 TGTGCCAGCAGTTCGGGATACACCCCCTACAATGAGCAGTTCTTC CASSSGYTPYNEQFF
. TRBJ2-7 once TRBV7-6 TGTGCCAGCAGCTTCACGGCCTCCTACGAGCAGTACTTC CASSFTASYEQYF
. TRBJ1-5 . TRBV21-1 TGTGCCAGCAGCAATGGAGGGACTTTTGGCAATCAGCCCCAGCATTTT CASSNGGTFGNQPQHF
TRBD1 TRBJ1-6 . TRBV7-9 TGTGCCAGCAGCGCTACCGGGACAGCCAATTCACCCCTCCACTTT CASSATGTANSPLHF
TRBD1 TRBJ2-7 . TRBV7-9 TGTGCCAGCAGCCCGACAGGGAATTACTACGAGCAGTACTTC CASSPTGNYYEQYF
. TRBJ1-1 . TRBV5-1 TGCGCCAGCAATGGAGAGGAGTCTCCCACATCGAACACTGAAGCTTTCTTT CASNGEESPTSNTEAFF
. TRBJ2-1 . TRBV27 TGTGCCAGCAGTTTAAAGTGGGGGGCGGGAGCCTACAATGAGCAGTTCTTC CASSLKWGAGAYNEQFF
. TRBJ1-1 . TRBV5-5 TGTGCCAGCAGCCCCATGGGGGGGGGCGCAAGGACTGAAGCTTTCTTT CASSPMGGGARTEAFF
TRBD1 TRBJ1-5 . TRBV18 TGTGCCAGCTCACCACCGGGCAGGGGGAGCCAGCCCCAGCATTTT CASSPPGRGSQPQHF
. TRBJ1-1 . TRBV13 TGTGCCAGCAGCATCAGACGAAACACTGAAGCTTTCTTT CASSIRRNTEAFF
. TRBJ2-7 few TRBV9 TGTGCCAGCAGCGGACCCCCGGGACTCTTCTACGAGCAGTACTTC CASSGPPGLFYEQYF
. TRBJ1-2 . TRBV28 TGTGCCAGCAGTTTGTTGGACCTTCGCTACACCTTC CASSLLDLRYTF
. TRBJ1-2 once TRBV10-2 TGCGCCAGCAGCGACAGGTTTAACTATGGCTACACCTTC CASSDRFNYGYTF
. TRBJ1-2 . TRBV6-5 TGTGCCAGCAGACGCGGACAGTTCGCGGGCTACACCTTC CASRRGQFAGYTF
. TRBJ1-2 few TRBV11-2 TGTGCCAGCAGCTCCCTCAAGGTTTCGGGAAAGAATTCGGGGGGCTACACCTTC CASSSLKVSGKNSGGYTF
. TRBJ2-2 . TRBV9 TGTGCCAGCAGCGTAGGATTATACGGGGAGCTGTTTTTT CASSVGLYGELFF
. TRBJ1-1 . TRBV30 TGTGCCTCGTCAGGCAGGGGAGAGACTGAAGCTTTCTTT CASSGRGETEAFF